The clone carrying this T cell receptor (beta chain) turned up a few times. The CDR3 spans 13 residues. Germline V gene data show CDR1 as SGHTA and CDR2 as FQGTGA. V lost 8 bases and J 5 bases, leaving 15 bases between the germline ends. The sample originates from a study of blood T cell repertoires in COVID-19. Using immunoSEQ multiplex PCR, the repertoire was profiled, and TCRdb retains in-frame clones only, with some absent. The sample records more than 45,000 clones, 86% being singletons. The J gene is TRBJ2-5, the V gene TRBV7-3; tentative D call: TRBD2 (6 bases). This receptor was taken from an elderly man with acute or convalescent COVID-19. Input material: peripheral blood. The CDR3 DNA sequence: TGTGCCAGCTCAGGTTCCGCGGGGGAGACCCAGTACTTC. Protein: CASSGSAGETQYF.